The 3 T cell receptor beta chains given below trace back to one sample, sequenced in a study of CD8 T cells in ankylosing spondylitis. Their cognate antigens are unknown. Study-wide points: Ankylosing spondylitis blood appeared to be characterized by a TCR beta motif of 8 or 9 highly homologous variants.

TCRdb reanalysed the 5' RACE reads using MiXCR and keeps one entry per CDR3 protein. The sample includes about 220,000 distinct CDR3 sequences, 18% of them seen just once. Material for sequencing was blood, either unsorted or a sorted T cell fraction (not recorded which). Source of these receptors: a male donor with ankylosing spondylitis.

V gene TRBV20-1 combines with J gene TRBJ1-3; 7 bases are shared with TRBD1. The CDR3 runs 15 residues. Trimming at V came to 0 bases and at J to 1 base, leaving 3 bases not matched to a gene. Per germline, CDR1 DFQATT and CDR2 SNEGSKA (reference sequence). CDR3 region: CSARDPTGSGNTIYF. The DNA of the CDR3 is TGCAGTGCTAGAGACCCGACAGGGTCTGGAAACACCATATATTTT.

There are a few counts of this clonotype. The chain recombines TRBV4-2 with TRBJ2-7; 13 nucleotides agree with TRBD2. This CDR3 region has 17 residues. Germline lookup yields CDR1 LGHNA and CDR2 YNFKEQ. V shed 1 base and J 2 bases; nucleotides not matched to a gene: 5. The DNA for the CDR3 is TGTGCCAGCAGCCAAGTACCTGGGACTAGCGGGACCTACGAGCAGTACTTC. Residues: CASSQVPGTSGTYEQYF.

This clonotype appeared a few times. The chain carries TRBV5-6 and TRBJ1-5; D remains ambiguous. The CDR3 spans 13 residues. The V and J ends lost 1 base and 1 base respectively, with 3 bases between them. CDR1 is SGHDT, CDR2 YYEEEE, per germline. CDR3 in amino acids: CASSLQSNQPQHF. CDR3 coding DNA: TGTGCCAGCAGCTTGCAAAGCAATCAGCCCCAGCATTTT.